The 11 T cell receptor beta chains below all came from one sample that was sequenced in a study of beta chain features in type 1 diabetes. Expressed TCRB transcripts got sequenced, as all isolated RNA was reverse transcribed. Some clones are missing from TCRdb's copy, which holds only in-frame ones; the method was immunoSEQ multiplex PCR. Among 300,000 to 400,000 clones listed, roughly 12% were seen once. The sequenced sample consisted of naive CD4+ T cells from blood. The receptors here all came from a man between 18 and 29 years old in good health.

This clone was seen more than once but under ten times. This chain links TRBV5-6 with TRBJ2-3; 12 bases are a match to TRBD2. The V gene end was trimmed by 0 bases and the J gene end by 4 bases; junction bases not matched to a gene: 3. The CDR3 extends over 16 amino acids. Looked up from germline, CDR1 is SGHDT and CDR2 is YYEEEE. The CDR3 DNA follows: TGTGCCAGCAGCTTGGGACTAGCGGGAGTTTCAGATACGCAGTATTTT. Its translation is CASSLGLAGVSDTQYF.

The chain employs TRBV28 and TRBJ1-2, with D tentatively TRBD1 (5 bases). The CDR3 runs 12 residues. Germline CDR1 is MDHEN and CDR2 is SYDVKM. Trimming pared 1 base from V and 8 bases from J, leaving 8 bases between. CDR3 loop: CASSLYRSGYTF. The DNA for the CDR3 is TGTGCCAGCAGTTTATACAGGTCCGGCTACACCTTC.

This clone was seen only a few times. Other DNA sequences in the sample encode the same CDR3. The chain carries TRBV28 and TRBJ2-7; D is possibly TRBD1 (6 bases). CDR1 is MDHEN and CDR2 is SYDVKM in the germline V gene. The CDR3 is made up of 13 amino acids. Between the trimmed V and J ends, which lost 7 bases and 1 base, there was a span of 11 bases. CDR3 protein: CASTLGQSYEQYF. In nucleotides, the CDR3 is TGTGCCAGCACCCTCGGACAGTCCTACGAGCAGTACTTC. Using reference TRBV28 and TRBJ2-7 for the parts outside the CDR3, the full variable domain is DVKVTQSSRYLVKRTGEKVFLECVQDMDHENMFWYRQDPGLGLRLIYFSYDVKMKEKGDIPEGYSVSREKKERFSLILESASTNQTSMYLCASTLGQSYEQYFGPGTRLTVT.

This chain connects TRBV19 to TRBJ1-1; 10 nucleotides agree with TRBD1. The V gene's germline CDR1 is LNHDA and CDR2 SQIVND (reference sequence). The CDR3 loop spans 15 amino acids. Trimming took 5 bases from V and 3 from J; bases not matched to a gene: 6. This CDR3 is CASSRQGARDTEAFF. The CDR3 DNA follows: TGTGCCAGTAGTCGACAGGGGGCAAGGGACACTGAAGCTTTCTTT.

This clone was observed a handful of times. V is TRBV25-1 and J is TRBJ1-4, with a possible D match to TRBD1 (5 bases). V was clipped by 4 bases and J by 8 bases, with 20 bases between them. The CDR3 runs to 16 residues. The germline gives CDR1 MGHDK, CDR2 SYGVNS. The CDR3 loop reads CASSAAGRWIGEKLFF. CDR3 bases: TGTGCCAGCAGTGCAGCGGGACGATGGATTGGGGAAAAACTGTTTTTT.

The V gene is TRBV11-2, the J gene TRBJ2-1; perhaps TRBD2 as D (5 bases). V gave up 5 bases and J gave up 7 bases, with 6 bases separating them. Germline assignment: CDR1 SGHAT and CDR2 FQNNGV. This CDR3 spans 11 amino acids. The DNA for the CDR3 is TGTGCCAGCAGCCGAGGGAATGAGCAGTTCTTC. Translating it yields CASSRGNEQFF.

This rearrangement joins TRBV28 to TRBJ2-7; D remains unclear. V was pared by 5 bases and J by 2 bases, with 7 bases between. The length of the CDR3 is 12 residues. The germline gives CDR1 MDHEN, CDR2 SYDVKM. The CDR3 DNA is TGTGCCAGCAGTCCTTATACCTACGAGCAGTACTTC. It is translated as CASSPYTYEQYF.

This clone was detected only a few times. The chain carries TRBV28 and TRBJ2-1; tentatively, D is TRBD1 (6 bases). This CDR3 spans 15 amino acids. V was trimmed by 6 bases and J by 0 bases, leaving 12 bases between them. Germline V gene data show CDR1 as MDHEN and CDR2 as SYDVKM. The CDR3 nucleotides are TGTGCCAGCAGACAGGGCGGCGGCTCCTACAATGAGCAGTTCTTC. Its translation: CASRQGGGSYNEQFF.

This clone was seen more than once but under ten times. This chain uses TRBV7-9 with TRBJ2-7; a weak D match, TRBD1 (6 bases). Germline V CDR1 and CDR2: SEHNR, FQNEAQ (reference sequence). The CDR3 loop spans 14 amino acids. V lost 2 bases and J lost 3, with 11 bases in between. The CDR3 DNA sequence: TGTGCCAGCAGCTTATCCGGGACAAGCTACGAGCAGTACTTC. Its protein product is CASSLSGTSYEQYF.

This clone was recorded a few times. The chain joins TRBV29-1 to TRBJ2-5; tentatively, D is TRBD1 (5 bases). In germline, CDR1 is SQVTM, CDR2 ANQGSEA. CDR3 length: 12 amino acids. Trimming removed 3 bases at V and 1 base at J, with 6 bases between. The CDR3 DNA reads TGCAGCGTTGATAGGGGCCAAGAGACCCAGTACTTC. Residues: CSVDRGQETQYF.

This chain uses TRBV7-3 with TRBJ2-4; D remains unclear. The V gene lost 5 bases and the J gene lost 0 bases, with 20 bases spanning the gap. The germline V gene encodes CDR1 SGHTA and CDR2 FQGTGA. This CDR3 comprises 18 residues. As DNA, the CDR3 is TGTGCCAGCAGCCAGCTCCAACCAGCGAGACTAGCCAAAAACATTCAGTACTTC. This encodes CASSQLQPARLAKNIQYF.